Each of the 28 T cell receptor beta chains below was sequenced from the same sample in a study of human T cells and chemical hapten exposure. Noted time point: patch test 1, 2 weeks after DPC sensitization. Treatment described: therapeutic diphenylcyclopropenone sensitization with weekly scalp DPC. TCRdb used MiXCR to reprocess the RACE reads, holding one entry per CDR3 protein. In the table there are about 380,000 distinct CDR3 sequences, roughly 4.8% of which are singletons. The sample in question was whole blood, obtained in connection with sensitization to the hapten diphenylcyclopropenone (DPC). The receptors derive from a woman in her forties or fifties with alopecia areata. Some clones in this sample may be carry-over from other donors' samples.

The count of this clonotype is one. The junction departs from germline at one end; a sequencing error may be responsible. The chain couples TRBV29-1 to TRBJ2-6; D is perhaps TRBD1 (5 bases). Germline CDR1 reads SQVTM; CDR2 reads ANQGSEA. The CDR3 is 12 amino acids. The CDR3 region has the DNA TGCAGCGTCCGGTCTGGGGCCAGCGTCCTGACTTTC. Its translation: CSVRSGASVLTF.

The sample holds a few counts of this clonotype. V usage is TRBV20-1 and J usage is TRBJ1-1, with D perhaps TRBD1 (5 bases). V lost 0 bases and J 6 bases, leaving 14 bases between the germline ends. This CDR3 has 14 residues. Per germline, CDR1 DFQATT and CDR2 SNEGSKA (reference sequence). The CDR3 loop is CSARDMSGKAEAFF. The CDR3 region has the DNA TGCAGTGCTAGAGATATGTCAGGGAAGGCTGAAGCTTTCTTT.

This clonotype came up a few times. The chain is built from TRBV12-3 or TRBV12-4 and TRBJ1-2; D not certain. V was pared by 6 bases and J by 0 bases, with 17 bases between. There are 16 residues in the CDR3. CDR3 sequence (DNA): TGTGCCAGCAGCATTAGCAGTACGGTAGCTAACTATGGCTACACCTTC. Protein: CASSISSTVANYGYTF.

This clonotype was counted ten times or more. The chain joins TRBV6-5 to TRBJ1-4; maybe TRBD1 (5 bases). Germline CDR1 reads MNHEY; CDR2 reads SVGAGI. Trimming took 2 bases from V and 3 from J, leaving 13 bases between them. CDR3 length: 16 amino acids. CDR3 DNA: TGTGCCAGCAGTTACGGGACTAGGGTAGCTAATGAAAAACTGTTTTTT. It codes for CASSYGTRVANEKLFF.

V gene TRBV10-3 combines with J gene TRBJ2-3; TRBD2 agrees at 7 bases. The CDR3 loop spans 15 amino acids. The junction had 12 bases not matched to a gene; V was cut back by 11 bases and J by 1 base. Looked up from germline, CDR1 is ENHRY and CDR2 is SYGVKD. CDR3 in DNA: TGTGCCGTTCGGTCCGCGGCGGGGGGCACAGATACGCAGTATTTT. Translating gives CAVRSAAGGTDTQYF.

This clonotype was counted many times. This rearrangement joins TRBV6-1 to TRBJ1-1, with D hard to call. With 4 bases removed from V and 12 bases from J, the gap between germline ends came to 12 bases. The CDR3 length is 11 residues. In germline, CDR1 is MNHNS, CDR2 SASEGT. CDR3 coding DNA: TGTGCCAGCAGTGTCGCCTCGAGATCTTTCTTT. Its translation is CASSVASRSFF.

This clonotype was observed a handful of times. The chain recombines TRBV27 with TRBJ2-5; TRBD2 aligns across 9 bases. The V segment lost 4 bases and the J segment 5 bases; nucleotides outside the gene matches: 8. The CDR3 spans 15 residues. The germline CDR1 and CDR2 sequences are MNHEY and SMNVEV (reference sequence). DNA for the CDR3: TGTGCCAGCAGTTCCCAAGCGGGAGGCGGCGAGACCCAGTACTTC. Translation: CASSSQAGGGETQYF.

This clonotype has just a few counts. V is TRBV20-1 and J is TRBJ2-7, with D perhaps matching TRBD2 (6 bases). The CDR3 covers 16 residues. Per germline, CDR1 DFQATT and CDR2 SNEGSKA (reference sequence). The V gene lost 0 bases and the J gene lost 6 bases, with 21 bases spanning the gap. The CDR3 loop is CSARDSREVGGGEQYF. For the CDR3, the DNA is TGCAGTGCTAGAGACTCCAGGGAAGTGGGGGGAGGCGAGCAGTACTTC.

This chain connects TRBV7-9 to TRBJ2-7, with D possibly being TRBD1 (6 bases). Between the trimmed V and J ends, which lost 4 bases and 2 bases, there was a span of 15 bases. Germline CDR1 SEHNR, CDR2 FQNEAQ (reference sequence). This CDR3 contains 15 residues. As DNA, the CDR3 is TGTGCCAGCAGCTCAGGGGTGGTGGGAACCTACGAGCAGTACTTC. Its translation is CASSSGVVGTYEQYF. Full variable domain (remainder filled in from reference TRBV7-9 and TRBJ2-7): DTGVSQNPRHKITKRGQNVTFRCDPISEHNRLYWYRQTLGQGPEFLTYFQNEAQLEKSRLLSDRFSAERPKGSFSTLEIQRTEQGDSAMYLCASSSGVVGTYEQYFGPGTRLTVT.

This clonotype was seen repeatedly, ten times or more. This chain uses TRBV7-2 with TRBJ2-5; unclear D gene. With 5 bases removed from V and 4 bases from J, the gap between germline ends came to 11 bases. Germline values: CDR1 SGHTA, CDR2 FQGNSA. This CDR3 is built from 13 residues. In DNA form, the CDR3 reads TGTGCCAGCAGCCCAACACCCGGAGAGACCCAGTACTTC. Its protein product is CASSPTPGETQYF.

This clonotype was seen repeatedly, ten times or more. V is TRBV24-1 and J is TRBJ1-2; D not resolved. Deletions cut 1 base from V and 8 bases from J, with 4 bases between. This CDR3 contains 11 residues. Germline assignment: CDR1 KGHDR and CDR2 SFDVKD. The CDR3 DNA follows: TGTGCCACCAGTGATTTATACGGCTACACCTTC. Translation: CATSDLYGYTF.

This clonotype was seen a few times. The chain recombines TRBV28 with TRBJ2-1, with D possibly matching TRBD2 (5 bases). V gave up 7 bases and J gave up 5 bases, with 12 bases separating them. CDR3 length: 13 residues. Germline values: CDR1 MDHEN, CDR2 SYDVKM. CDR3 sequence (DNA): TGTGCCAGCACCAAACTAGATGACAATGAGCAGTTCTTC. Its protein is CASTKLDDNEQFF. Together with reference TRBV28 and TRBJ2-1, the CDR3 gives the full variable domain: DVKVTQSSRYLVKRTGEKVFLECVQDMDHENMFWYRQDPGLGLRLIYFSYDVKMKEKGDIPEGYSVSREKKERFSLILESASTNQTSMYLCASTKLDDNEQFFGPGTRLTVL.

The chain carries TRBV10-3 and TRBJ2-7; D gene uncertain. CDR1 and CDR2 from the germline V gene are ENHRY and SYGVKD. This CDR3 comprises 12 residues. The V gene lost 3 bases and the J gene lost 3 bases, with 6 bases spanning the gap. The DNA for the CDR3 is TGTGCCATCAGTGACGTTGGCTACGAGCAGTACTTC. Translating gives CAISDVGYEQYF.

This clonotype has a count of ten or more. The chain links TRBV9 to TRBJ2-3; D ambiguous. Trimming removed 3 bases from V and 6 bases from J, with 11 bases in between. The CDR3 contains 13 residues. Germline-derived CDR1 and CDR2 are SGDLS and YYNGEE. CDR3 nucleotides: TGTGCCAGCAGCGCCGACCCCCCCGATACGCAGTATTTT. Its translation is CASSADPPDTQYF.

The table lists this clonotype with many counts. CDR3 nucleotides: TGTGCCAGCCGTACCTTCTCGAGAGGGGGCACCTACGAGCAGTACTTC. Its translation is CASRTFSRGGTYEQYF. V is TRBV28 and J is TRBJ2-7; 7 bases align to TRBD1. Germline V gives CDR1 MDHEN, CDR2 SYDVKM. This CDR3 is 16 amino acids long. Trimming took 8 bases from V and 2 from J; bases not matched to a gene: 15.

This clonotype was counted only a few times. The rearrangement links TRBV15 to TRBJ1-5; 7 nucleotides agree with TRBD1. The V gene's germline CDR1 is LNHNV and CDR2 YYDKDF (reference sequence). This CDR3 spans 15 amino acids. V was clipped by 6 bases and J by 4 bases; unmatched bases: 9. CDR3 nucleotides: TGTGCCACCAGAGGGAGTAGGGGGCTTAATCAGCCCCAGCATTTT. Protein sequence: CATRGSRGLNQPQHF.

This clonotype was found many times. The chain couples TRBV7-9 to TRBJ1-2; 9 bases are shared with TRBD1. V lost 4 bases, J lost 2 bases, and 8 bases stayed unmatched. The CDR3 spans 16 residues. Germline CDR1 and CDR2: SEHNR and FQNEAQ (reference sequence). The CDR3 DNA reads TGTGCCAGCAGCTCCGTCCCGGGACAGGGAAACTATGGCTACACCTTC. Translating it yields CASSSVPGQGNYGYTF.

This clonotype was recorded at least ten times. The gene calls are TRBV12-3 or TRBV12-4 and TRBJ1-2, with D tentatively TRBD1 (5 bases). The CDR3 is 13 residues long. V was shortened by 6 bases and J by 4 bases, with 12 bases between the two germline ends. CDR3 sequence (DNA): TGTGCCAGCAGCCGAACAGGACCCTATGGCTACACCTTC. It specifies CASSRTGPYGYTF.

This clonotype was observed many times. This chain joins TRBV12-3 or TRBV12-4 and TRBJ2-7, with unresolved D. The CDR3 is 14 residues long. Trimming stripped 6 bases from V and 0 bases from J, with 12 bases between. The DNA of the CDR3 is TGTGCCAGCAGCCACTCTCCCAGCTCCTACGAGCAGTACTTC. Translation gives CASSHSPSSYEQYF.

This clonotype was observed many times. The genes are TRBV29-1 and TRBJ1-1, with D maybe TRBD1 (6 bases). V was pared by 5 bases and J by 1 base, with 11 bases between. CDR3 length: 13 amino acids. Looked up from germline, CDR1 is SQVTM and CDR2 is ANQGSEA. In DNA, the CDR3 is TGCAGCGTTTTCAGGGGAGGGAACACTGAAGCTTTCTTT. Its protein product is CSVFRGGNTEAFF.

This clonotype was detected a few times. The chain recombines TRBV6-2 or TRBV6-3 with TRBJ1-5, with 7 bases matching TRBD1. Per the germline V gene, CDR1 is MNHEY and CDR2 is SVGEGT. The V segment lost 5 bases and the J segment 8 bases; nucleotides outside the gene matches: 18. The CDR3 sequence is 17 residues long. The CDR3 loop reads CASSVGGDSRQSKPQHF. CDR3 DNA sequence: TGTGCCAGCAGTGTTGGGGGGGACAGCCGGCAATCGAAGCCCCAGCATTTT.

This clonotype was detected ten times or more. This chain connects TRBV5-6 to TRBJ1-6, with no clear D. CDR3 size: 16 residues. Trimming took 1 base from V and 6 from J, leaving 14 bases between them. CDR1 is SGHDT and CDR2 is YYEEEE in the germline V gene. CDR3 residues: CASSLFSGIGNSPLHF. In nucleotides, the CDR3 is TGTGCCAGCAGCTTGTTTTCGGGAATCGGTAATTCACCCCTCCACTTT.

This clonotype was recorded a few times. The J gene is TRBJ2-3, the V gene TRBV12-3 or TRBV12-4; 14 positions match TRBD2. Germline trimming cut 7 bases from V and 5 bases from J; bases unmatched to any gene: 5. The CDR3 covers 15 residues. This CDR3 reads CASNSGLAGEDTQYF. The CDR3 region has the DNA TGTGCCAGCAACTCGGGACTAGCGGGGGAAGATACGCAGTATTTT.

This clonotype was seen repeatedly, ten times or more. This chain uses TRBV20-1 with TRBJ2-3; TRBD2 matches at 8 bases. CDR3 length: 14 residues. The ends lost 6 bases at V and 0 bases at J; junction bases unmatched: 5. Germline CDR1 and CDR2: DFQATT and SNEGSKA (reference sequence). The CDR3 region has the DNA TGCAGTGCCCTACTAGCGGCTAGCACAGATACGCAGTATTTT. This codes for CSALLAASTDTQYF.

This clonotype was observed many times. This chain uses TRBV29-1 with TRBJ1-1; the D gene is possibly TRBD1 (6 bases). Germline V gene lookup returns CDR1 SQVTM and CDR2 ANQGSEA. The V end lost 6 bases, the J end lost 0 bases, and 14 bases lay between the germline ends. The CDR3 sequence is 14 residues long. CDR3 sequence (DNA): TGCAGCGTAGGGGGTTCTTCCATGAACACTGAAGCTTTCTTT. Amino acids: CSVGGSSMNTEAFF.

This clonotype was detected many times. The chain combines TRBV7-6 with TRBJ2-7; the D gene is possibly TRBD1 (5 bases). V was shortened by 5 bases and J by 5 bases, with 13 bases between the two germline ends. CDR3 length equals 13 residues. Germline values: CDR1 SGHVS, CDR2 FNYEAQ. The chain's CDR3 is CASSQQQDNEQYF. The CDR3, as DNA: TGTGCCAGCAGCCAACAACAGGACAACGAGCAGTACTTC.

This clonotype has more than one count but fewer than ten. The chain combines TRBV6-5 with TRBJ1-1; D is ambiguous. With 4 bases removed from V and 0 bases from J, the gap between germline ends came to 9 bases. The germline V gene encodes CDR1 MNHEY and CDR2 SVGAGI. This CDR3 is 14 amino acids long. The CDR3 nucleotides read TGTGCCAGCAGTTTCAGTAGGATGAACACTGAAGCTTTCTTT. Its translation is CASSFSRMNTEAFF.

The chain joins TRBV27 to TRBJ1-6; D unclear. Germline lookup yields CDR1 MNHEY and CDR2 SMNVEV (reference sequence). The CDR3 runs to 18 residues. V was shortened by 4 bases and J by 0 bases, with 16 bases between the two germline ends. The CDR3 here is CASSSTDPRSSYNSPLHF. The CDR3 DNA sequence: TGTGCCAGCAGTTCGACGGACCCTCGGAGCTCCTATAATTCACCCCTCCACTTT.